Each of the 14 T cell receptor beta chains below was sequenced from the same sample in a study of blood T cell repertoires in COVID-19 (dated by TCRdb to 2019 to 2021). The method was the immunoSEQ multiplex PCR assay. Not all clones reach the TCRdb copy of this immuneACCESS table, which keeps in-frame sequences only. Checked studies attribute under half of the gap to unresolved V genes and leave the rest unexplained. Here the sample has under 200,000 clones; about four fifths occur a single time. The ten largest clones represent 15% to 20% of the sample. Sequenced: PBMCs or T cells enriched from blood (not recorded which). Receptors originate from a man aged 60 to 69 who had recovered from COVID-19.

The chain joins TRBV5-6 to TRBJ2-6; the D gene is possibly TRBD1 (6 bases). Germline V gene lookup returns CDR1 SGHDT and CDR2 YYEEEE. The CDR3 totals 15 residues. The V end lost 3 bases, the J end lost 2 bases, and 9 bases lay between the germline ends. Here the CDR3 DNA reads TGTGCCAGCAGCTCCTCAGGGGCTGGGGCCAACGTCCTGACTTTC. This codes for CASSSSGAGANVLTF.

The genes are TRBV7-6 and TRBJ2-3; 9 bases are a match to TRBD2. Germline CDR1 and CDR2: SGHVS and FNYEAQ. J lost 7 bases, V lost 1 base, and 9 bases had no gene match. The CDR3 sequence is 16 residues long. CDR3 in DNA: TGTGCCAGCAGCTTAGGAGCGGGGGGTCTGAGGAATACGCAGTATTTT. Amino acid sequence: CASSLGAGGLRNTQYF.

This rearrangement joins TRBV25-1 to TRBJ1-2; D call uncertain. This CDR3 has 16 residues. Germline V gene lookup returns CDR1 MGHDK and CDR2 SYGVNS. Deletions cut 5 bases from V and 5 bases from J, with 21 bases between. The CDR3 is CASSQSGGPLSYGYTF. CDR3 nucleotides: TGTGCCAGCAGTCAATCAGGTGGTCCCCTTTCGTATGGCTACACCTTC.

The chain combines TRBV4-1 with TRBJ1-2; TRBD1 matches 9 bases. The CDR3 is made up of 17 amino acids. Germline V gene sequence: CDR1 MGHRA, CDR2 YSYEKL. The V segment lost 4 bases and the J segment 4 bases; nucleotides outside the gene matches: 13. Written as DNA, the CDR3 is TGCGCCAGCAGCCCGCGCTCCTGGGACAGGGCCGGCTATGGCTACACCTTC. It yields the protein CASSPRSWDRAGYGYTF.

This clone was detected a few times. The chain has TRBV2 and TRBJ2-2, with D perhaps matching TRBD1 (6 bases). This CDR3 has 13 residues. CDR1 and CDR2 from the germline V gene are SNHLY and FYNNEI. Trimming shortened V by 3 bases and J by 5 bases, and 7 bases separated the two germline ends. The CDR3 DNA follows: TGTGCCAGCAGTGACAGGGGAACCGGGGAGCTGTTTTTT. As protein: CASSDRGTGELFF.

CDR3 coding DNA: TGTGCCAGTAGTCTCGGGTTTCGGGAACTGTTTTTT. Translated: CASSLGFRELFF. The V and J genes are TRBV19 and TRBJ1-4; D is uncertain. Germline V gene data show CDR1 as LNHDA and CDR2 as SQIVND (reference sequence). Trimming removed 5 bases from V and 12 bases from J, with 13 bases in between. The CDR3 runs 12 residues.

This chain joins TRBV6-5 and TRBJ2-1; 13 bases are a match to TRBD2. J was trimmed by 8 bases and V by 6 bases; bases with no gene match: 7. Per the germline V gene, CDR1 is MNHEY and CDR2 is SVGAGI. The CDR3 runs 15 residues. In DNA form, the CDR3 reads TGTGCCAGCAGACTAGCGGGGGGGCCTCTGGATGAGCAGTTCTTC. Translating it yields CASRLAGGPLDEQFF.

This clone was picked up a small number of times. The chain links TRBV5-3 to TRBJ1-2, with 7 bases lining up with TRBD1. TRBV5-3 falls under the ORF class, with uncertain function. Losses at the gene ends were 4 bases for V and 7 bases for J; bases not matched to a gene: 7. The CDR3 loop spans 13 amino acids. The CDR3 bases are TGTGCCAGAAGCGAGGGACAGACATGTGGCTACACCTTC. It translates to CARSEGQTCGYTF.

The rearrangement joins TRBV5-5 to TRBJ1-2; the match to TRBD1 covers 7 bases. This CDR3 is 15 amino acids long. Germline V gene lookup returns CDR1 SGHKS and CDR2 YYEKEE (reference sequence). Trimming removed 2 bases from V and 4 bases from J; junction bases left unmatched: 8. CDR3 DNA: TGTGCCAGCAGCTTTGTTACGCGACAGGGCTATGGCTACACCTTC. Amino acid sequence: CASSFVTRQGYGYTF. The whole variable domain, filled in from reference TRBV5-5 and TRBJ1-2, reads DAGVTQSPTHLIKTRGQQVTLRCSPISGHKSVSWYQQVLGQGPQFIFQYYEKEERGRGNFPDRFSARQFPNYSSELNVNALLLGDSALYLCASSFVTRQGYGYTFGSGTRLTVV.

The rearrangement uses TRBV7-9 and TRBJ2-4, with TRBD1 identical over 7 bases. Germline CDR1 reads SEHNR; CDR2 reads FQNEAQ (reference sequence). Trimming removed 4 bases from V and 8 bases from J; junction bases left unmatched: 8. CDR3 length: 14 residues. CDR3 coding DNA: TGTGCCAGCAGCTGGACAGGTTTAGGGGACATTCAGTACTTC. Residues: CASSWTGLGDIQYF.

The rearrangement uses TRBV3-1 (or the pseudogene TRBV3-2) and TRBJ2-2; 11 bases align to TRBD2. V was clipped by 4 bases and J by 6 bases; unmatched bases: 4. Per the germline V gene, CDR1 is LGHDT and CDR2 is YNNKEL (reference sequence). The CDR3 loop spans 15 amino acids. The CDR3 sequence is CASSRLAGGSGELFF. The CDR3 region has the DNA TGTGCCAGCAGCCGGTTAGCGGGAGGGTCCGGGGAGCTGTTTTTT.

The J gene is TRBJ2-7, the V gene TRBV18; a possible D gene is TRBD1 (6 bases). V lost 3 bases, J lost 3 bases, and 12 bases lay in between. There are 14 residues in the CDR3. CDR1 is KGHSH, CDR2 LQKENI, per germline. CDR3 bases: TGTGCCAGCTCACCTGGACAGATTTTCTACGAGCAGTACTTC. It yields the protein CASSPGQIFYEQYF.

V and J are TRBV5-1 and TRBJ2-1, with 11 bases identical to TRBD2. The CDR3 extends over 15 amino acids. After removal of 4 bases from V and 4 bases from J, the junction contained 4 bases not matched to a gene. The germline V gene encodes CDR1 SGHRS and CDR2 YFSETQ. The CDR3 protein is CASSPGLAEYNEQFF. CDR3 DNA: TGCGCCAGCAGCCCGGGACTAGCGGAATACAATGAGCAGTTCTTC.

This clone has a handful of counts. V usage is TRBV27 and J usage is TRBJ2-1; possibly TRBD2 for D (6 bases). This CDR3 contains 14 residues. The V end lost 8 bases, the J end lost 3 bases, and 14 bases lay between the germline ends. Per the germline V gene, CDR1 is MNHEY and CDR2 is SMNVEV (reference sequence). The CDR3 DNA is TGTGCCAGCGGCTCGGGGGAACTCTACAATGAGCAGTTCTTC. Residues: CASGSGELYNEQFF.